The rows below give T cell receptor beta chains drawn from one sample of a study of T cell responses to AZD1222 COVID-19 vaccine. The table came from immunoSEQ multiplex PCR; TCRdb's copy has only in-frame clones and leaves some out. This table has tens of thousands of clones, roughly 90% appearing once. Specimen: peripheral blood, collected on day 0 of MenACWY control vaccination. The receptors were sampled from an adult in good health. The CDR3 runs from the conserved cysteine through the conserved F or W. D genes are given only for firm matches. The size of a clone is reported for some rows only, either as once, few or many, or as a class for expanded clones.

V,length,J,size,D,DNA,CDR3
TRBV9,17,TRBJ2-2,-,-,TGTGCCAGCAGCGGCTCCCGGGACCTAGCGAACACCGGGGAGCTGTTTTTT,CASSGSRDLANTGELFF
TRBV29-1,13,TRBJ1-2,-,TRBD1,TGCAGCGGCAGGACAGGGGATAACTATGGCTACACCTTC,CSGRTGDNYGYTF
TRBV6-2/TRBV6-3,11,TRBJ2-2,-,-,TGTGCCAGCAGTTACGGCGGGGAGCTGTTTTTT,CASSYGGELFF
TRBV4-2,16,TRBJ2-7,-,TRBD2,TGTGCCAGCAGCCAAGATTACGGCGGGAGCTCCTACGAGCAGTACTTC,CASSQDYGGSSYEQYF
TRBV6-5,12,TRBJ1-2,-,-,TGTGCCAGCAGCCTAGACATCTTAAGCTACACCTTC,CASSLDILSYTF
TRBV7-9,15,TRBJ2-1,-,TRBD2,TGTGCCAGCAGCTTAGGGACTAGCGGGAGCGGTGAGCAGTTCTTC,CASSLGTSGSGEQFF
TRBV27,16,TRBJ2-2,-,TRBD2,TGTGCCAGCACCGATAAGGAGCGGGAATACACCGGGGAGCTGTTTTTT,CASTDKEREYTGELFF
TRBV7-9,15,TRBJ2-5,few,TRBD1,TGTGCCAGCAGCCAGGGGACAGGGGAATCGGAGACCCAGTACTTC,CASSQGTGESETQYF
TRBV3-1/TRBV3-2,15,TRBJ2-1,-,-,TGTGCCAGCAGTAACAGCGGAAACTCCTACAATGAGCAGTTCTTC,CASSNSGNSYNEQFF
TRBV3-1/TRBV3-2,15,TRBJ2-2,-,TRBD2,TGTGCCACCTCCCTACTAGCGGGTAACACCGGGGAGCTGTTTTTT,CATSLLAGNTGELFF
TRBV28,13,TRBJ1-5,-,-,TGTGCCAGCAGTTTATATAGCAATCAGCCCCAGCATTTT,CASSLYSNQPQHF
TRBV5-1,12,TRBJ2-1,-,-,TGCGCCAGCAGCGTCTCCGCCAGGGAGCAGTTCTTC,CASSVSAREQFF
TRBV7-8,14,TRBJ2-2,-,-,TGTGCCAGCAGCCGAGATTGGGAAACCGGGGAGCTGTTTTTT,CASSRDWETGELFF
TRBV30,12,TRBJ2-1,-,-,TGTGCCTGGACTTTTCAAAACAATGAGCAGTTCTTC,CAWTFQNNEQFF
TRBV12-3/TRBV12-4,11,TRBJ2-7,-,-,TGTGCCAGCAGCTTAGAGTACGAGCAGTACTTC,CASSLEYEQYF
TRBV27,14,TRBJ2-7,-,TRBD1,TGTGCCAGCAGCCCCAGACAGGGGGCGTACGAGCAGTACTTC,CASSPRQGAYEQYF
TRBV28,12,TRBJ2-1,-,TRBD2,TGTGCCAGCAAGCGGGGTTACAATGAGCAGTTCTTC,CASKRGYNEQFF
TRBV18,14,TRBJ2-5,once,TRBD1,TGTGCCAGCTCACCGGACAGGGAGGTAAAGACCCAGTACTTC,CASSPDREVKTQYF
TRBV10-3,12,TRBJ2-7,-,TRBD2,TGTGCCATCGGGACTAGCGGCAACGAGCAGTACTTC,CAIGTSGNEQYF
TRBV7-3,16,TRBJ2-6,-,-,TGTGCCAGCAGCTTAACGGCGGACTCTGGGGCCAACGTCCTGACTTTC,CASSLTADSGANVLTF
TRBV21-1,11,TRBJ1-2,once,-,TGTGCCGCGGACTGGGGCTATGGCTACACCTTC,CAADWGYGYTF
TRBV28,14,TRBJ2-6,-,-,TGTGCCAGCAGCGAAACCTCTGGGGCCAACGTCCTGACTTTC,CASSETSGANVLTF
TRBV7-9,12,TRBJ1-2,-,-,TGTGCCAGCAGCGGGACTAACTATGGCTACACCTTC,CASSGTNYGYTF
TRBV27,15,TRBJ1-1,-,TRBD1,TGTGCCAGCATCCCGACAGGGTCCTTGAACACTGAAGCTTTCTTT,CASIPTGSLNTEAFF
TRBV6-6,13,TRBJ1-1,-,-,TGTGCCAGCACTTCCCAGGGGAACACTGAAGCTTTCTTT,CASTSQGNTEAFF
TRBV6-2/TRBV6-3,18,TRBJ1-1,-,-,TGTGCCAGCAGTTACCCCCTCTTCGGACAGACCTGGAACACTGAAGCTTTCTTT,CASSYPLFGQTWNTEAFF
TRBV7-7,14,TRBJ2-3,-,-,TGTGCCAGCAGCCCCACGAGTAGCGCAGATACGCAGTATTTT,CASSPTSSADTQYF
TRBV12-5,18,TRBJ2-7,-,TRBD2,TGTGCTAGTGGTTTGACCGACATAGCGGGAGGGCCCCCCTACGAGCAGTACTTC,CASGLTDIAGGPPYEQYF
TRBV7-2,14,TRBJ1-1,-,TRBD1,TGTGCCAGCAGCCGGGGACAGGGGGCCCCTGAAGCTTTCTTT,CASSRGQGAPEAFF
TRBV11-1,13,TRBJ2-2,-,-,TGTGCCAGCAGCCCATCTGAGACCGGGGAGCTGTTTTTT,CASSPSETGELFF
TRBV10-3,14,TRBJ2-7,-,TRBD1,TGTGCCATCAGGCAGACAGGGGGAGCGTTAGAGCAGTACTTC,CAIRQTGGALEQYF
TRBV5-1,14,TRBJ1-4,-,-,TGCGCCAGCAGCTTGGACCAGTCTAATGAAAAACTGTTTTTT,CASSLDQSNEKLFF
TRBV11-3,13,TRBJ2-1,-,-,TGTGCCAGCAGCTTAGGCCTAGGGAATGAGCAGTTCTTC,CASSLGLGNEQFF
TRBV30,13,TRBJ2-7,-,-,TGTGCCTGGAGCCGAGGTAGCTCCTACGAGCAGTACTTC,CAWSRGSSYEQYF
TRBV27,13,TRBJ1-4,-,TRBD1,TGTGCCAGCGGGACAGGCTTAATGAAGGAACTGTTTTTT,CASGTGLMKELFF
TRBV28,15,TRBJ1-1,-,TRBD1,TGTGCCACCAAAGTGGGACAGGGGTATAGCACTGAAGCTTTCTTT,CATKVGQGYSTEAFF
TRBV7-2,15,TRBJ2-3,-,-,TGTGCCAGCAGCTTTGACGGGGGATACACAGATACGCAGTATTTT,CASSFDGGYTDTQYF
TRBV11-2,15,TRBJ1-3,-,-,TGTGCCAGCAGCGGGCTGGGGAGCTCTGGAAACACCATATATTTT,CASSGLGSSGNTIYF
TRBV6-2/TRBV6-3,16,TRBJ1-2,-,-,TGTGCCAGCAGTTCCTCAATTGACAGGCTCACCTATGGCTACACCTTC,CASSSSIDRLTYGYTF
TRBV19,16,TRBJ2-5,-,-,TGTGCCAGTAGTATTAGTAGGCCTCCTGGAGAAGAGACCCAGTACTTC,CASSISRPPGEETQYF
TRBV6-5,15,TRBJ1-6,once,-,TGTGCCAGCAGTCCTCCGGGACCCTATAATTCACCCCTCCACTTT,CASSPPGPYNSPLHF
TRBV19,13,TRBJ1-2,-,-,TGTGCCAGTAGTCCACAACCCCTTAATGGCTACACCTTC,CASSPQPLNGYTF
TRBV5-1,14,TRBJ2-5,-,-,TGCGCCAGCAGCCGCGGGACCCAGCAAGAGACCCAGTACTTC,CASSRGTQQETQYF
TRBV7-9,13,TRBJ2-7,-,-,TGTGCCAGCAGCTTAAGCCCTAACTACGAGCAGTACTTC,CASSLSPNYEQYF
TRBV5-4,14,TRBJ1-2,-,-,TGTGCCAGCAGTATAGACAGCTCCTCGGGTGGCTACACCTTC,CASSIDSSSGGYTF
TRBV30,11,TRBJ1-1,-,-,TGTGCCTGGACGAGGGTGGCTGAAGCTTTCTTT,CAWTRVAEAFF
TRBV30,15,TRBJ2-1,once,-,TGTGCCTGGGACTTGACCGGGCCCCCCGGTGGGGAGCAGTTCTTC,CAWDLTGPPGGEQFF
TRBV19,13,TRBJ1-2,-,-,TGTGCCAGTAAGGGGGAAGGGAACTATGGCTACACCTTC,CASKGEGNYGYTF
TRBV14,15,TRBJ2-7,-,-,TGTGCCAGCAGCCAAGAACCCCTGACAGGTCCCGAGCAGTACTTC,CASSQEPLTGPEQYF
TRBV10-2,14,TRBJ2-2,-,-,TGCGCCAGCAGGGCGCGGGAAGTTACCGGGGAGCTGTTTTTT,CASRAREVTGELFF
TRBV28,16,TRBJ1-2,-,TRBD1,TGTGCCAGCAGTCCAGGGGGGGGGACAGGGACCTATGGCTACACCTTC,CASSPGGGTGTYGYTF
TRBV12-3/TRBV12-4,12,TRBJ2-2,few,-,TGTGCCAGCACCCCAAGTGGGGGGGAGCTGTTTTTT,CASTPSGGELFF
TRBV7-3,13,TRBJ2-3,-,-,TGTGCCAGCAGCTCCTCGAGTGCAGATACGCAGTATTTT,CASSSSSADTQYF